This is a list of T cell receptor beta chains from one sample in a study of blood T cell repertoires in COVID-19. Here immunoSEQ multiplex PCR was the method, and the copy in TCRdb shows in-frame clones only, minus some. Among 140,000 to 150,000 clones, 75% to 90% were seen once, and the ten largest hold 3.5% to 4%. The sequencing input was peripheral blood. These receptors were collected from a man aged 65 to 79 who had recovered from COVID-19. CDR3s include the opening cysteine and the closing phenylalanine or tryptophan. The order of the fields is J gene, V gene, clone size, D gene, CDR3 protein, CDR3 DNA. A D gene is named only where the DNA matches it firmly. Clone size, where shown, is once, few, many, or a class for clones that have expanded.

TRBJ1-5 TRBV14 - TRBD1 CASSQTGTGFFNQPQHF TGTGCCAGCAGCCAGACCGGGACAGGGTTCTTCAATCAGCCCCAGCATTTT
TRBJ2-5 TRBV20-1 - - CSASTGKETQYF TGCAGTGCTAGTACCGGGAAGGAGACCCAGTACTTC
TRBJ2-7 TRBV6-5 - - CASSLGGGTPYEQYF TGTGCCAGCAGCCTAGGGGGGGGAACCCCCTACGAGCAGTACTTC
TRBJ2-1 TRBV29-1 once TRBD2 CAGAYNEQFF TGCGCGGGGGCCTACAATGAGCAGTTCTTC
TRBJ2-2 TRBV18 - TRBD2 CASSPRSLAGGPFGSGELFF TGTGCCAGCTCACCGAGATCACTAGCGGGAGGGCCGTTCGGTTCCGGGGAGCTGTTTTTT
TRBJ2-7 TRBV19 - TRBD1 CASSISLGTVHYEQYF TGTGCCAGTAGTATAAGCCTGGGGACAGTTCATTACGAGCAGTACTTC
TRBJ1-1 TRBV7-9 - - CASSLVAGSEAFF TGTGCCAGCAGCTTAGTGGCAGGGTCTGAAGCTTTCTTT
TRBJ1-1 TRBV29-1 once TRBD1 CSVLEPGQGGNTEAFF TGCAGCGTTCTCGAACCGGGACAGGGGGGGAACACTGAAGCTTTCTTT
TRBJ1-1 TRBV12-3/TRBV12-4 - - CASSLRGPLGAFF TGTGCCAGCAGTTTGCGGGGCCCTCTAGGTGCTTTCTTT
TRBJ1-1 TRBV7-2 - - CASSLGQANTEAFF TGTGCCAGCAGCTTAGGTCAGGCGAACACTGAAGCTTTCTTT
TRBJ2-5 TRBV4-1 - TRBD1 CASSRVGGQGAPGPETQYF TGCGCCAGCAGCCGAGTCGGGGGACAGGGGGCCCCGGGGCCAGAGACCCAGTACTTC
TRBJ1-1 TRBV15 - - CATSSPWGREHGTEAFF TGTGCCACCAGCTCCCCGTGGGGCAGGGAACACGGCACTGAAGCTTTCTTT
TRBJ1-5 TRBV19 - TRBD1 CASSIRAQGQGGQPQHF TGTGCCAGTAGTATCCGCGCCCAGGGACAGGGTGGTCAGCCCCAGCATTTT
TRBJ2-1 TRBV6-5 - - CASSRDFNNEQFF TGTGCCAGCAGTCGGGACTTTAACAATGAGCAGTTCTTC
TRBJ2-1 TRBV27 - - CASIPFSGSSEEQFF TGTGCCAGCATCCCGTTTAGCGGAAGCTCGGAGGAGCAGTTCTTC
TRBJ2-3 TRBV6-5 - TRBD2 CASSRLTSGTDTQYF TGTGCCAGCAGCCGGCTTACTAGCGGCACAGATACGCAGTATTTT
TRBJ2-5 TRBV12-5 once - CASGLGWTEETQYF TGTGCTAGTGGTTTGGGTTGGACAGAAGAGACCCAGTACTTC
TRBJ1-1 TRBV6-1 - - CASSEWQGRGAEAFF TGTGCCAGCAGTGAATGGCAGGGTCGGGGGGCTGAAGCTTTCTTT
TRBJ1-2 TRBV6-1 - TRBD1 CASSERGQGAVSYGYTF TGTGCCAGCAGTGAAAGAGGACAGGGGGCTGTTAGCTATGGCTACACCTTC
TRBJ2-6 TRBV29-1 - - CSVRGTGANVLTF TGCAGCGTTCGGGGGACCGGGGCCAACGTCCTGACTTTC
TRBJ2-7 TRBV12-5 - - CASGSSGNSYEQYF TGTGCTAGTGGGAGTAGCGGAAACTCCTACGAGCAGTACTTC
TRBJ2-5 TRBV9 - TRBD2 CASSVSVAGGGETQYF TGTGCCAGCAGCGTATCTGTCGCGGGAGGCGGGGAGACCCAGTACTTC
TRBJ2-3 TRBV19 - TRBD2 CASSKLAGGDPSTDTQYF TGTGCCAGTAGTAAACTAGCGGGAGGGGACCCTAGCACAGATACGCAGTATTTT
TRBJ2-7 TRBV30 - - CAWSGRAYEQYF TGTGCCTGGAGCGGGCGGGCCTACGAGCAGTACTTC
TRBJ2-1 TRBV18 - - CASSPRGFYSSYNEQFF TGTGCCAGCTCACCACGAGGGTTCTATAGCTCCTACAATGAGCAGTTCTTC
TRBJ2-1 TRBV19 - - CATGTSSYNEQFF TGTGCCACCGGGACAAGCTCCTACAATGAGCAGTTCTTC
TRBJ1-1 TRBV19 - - CASSIDQASDTEAFF TGTGCCAGTAGTATAGATCAGGCTTCGGACACTGAAGCTTTCTTT
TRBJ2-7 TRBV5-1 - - CASSLDRYEQYF TGCGCCAGCAGTCTGGACAGATACGAGCAGTACTTC
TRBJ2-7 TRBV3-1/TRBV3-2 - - CASSQDPTGTYYEQYF TGTGCCAGCAGCCAAGATCCGACGGGGACTTATTACGAGCAGTACTTC